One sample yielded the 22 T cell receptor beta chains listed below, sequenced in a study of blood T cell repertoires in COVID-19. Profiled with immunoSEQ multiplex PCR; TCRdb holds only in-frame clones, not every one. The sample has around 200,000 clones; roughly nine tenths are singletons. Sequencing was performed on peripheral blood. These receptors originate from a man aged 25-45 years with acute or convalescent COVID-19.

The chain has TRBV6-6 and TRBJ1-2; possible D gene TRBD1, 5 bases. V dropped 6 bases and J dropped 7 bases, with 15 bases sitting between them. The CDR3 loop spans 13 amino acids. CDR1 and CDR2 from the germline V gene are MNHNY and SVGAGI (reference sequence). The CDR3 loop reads CASSDQGLSGYTF. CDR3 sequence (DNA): TGTGCCAGCAGCGACCAGGGTTTAAGTGGCTACACCTTC.

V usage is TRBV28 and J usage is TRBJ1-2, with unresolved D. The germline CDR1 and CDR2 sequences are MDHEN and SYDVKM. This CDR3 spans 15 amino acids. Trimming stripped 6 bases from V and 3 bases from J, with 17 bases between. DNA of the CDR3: TGTGCCAGCAGACATCCTCCCCGGGGATACTATGGCTACACCTTC. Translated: CASRHPPRGYYGYTF.

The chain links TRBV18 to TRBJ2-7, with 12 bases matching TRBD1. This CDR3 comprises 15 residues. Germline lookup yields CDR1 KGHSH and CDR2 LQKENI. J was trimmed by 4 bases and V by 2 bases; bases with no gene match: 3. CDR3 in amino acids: CASSPGTGGRYEQYF. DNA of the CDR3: TGTGCCAGCTCACCAGGGACAGGGGGCAGGTACGAGCAGTACTTC. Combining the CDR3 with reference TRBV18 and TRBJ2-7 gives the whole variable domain NAGVMQNPRHLVRRRGQEARLRCSPMKGHSHVYWYRQLPEEGLKFMVYLQKENIIDESGMPKERFSAEFPKEGPSILRIQQVVRGDSAAYFCASSPGTGGRYEQYFGPGTRLTVT.

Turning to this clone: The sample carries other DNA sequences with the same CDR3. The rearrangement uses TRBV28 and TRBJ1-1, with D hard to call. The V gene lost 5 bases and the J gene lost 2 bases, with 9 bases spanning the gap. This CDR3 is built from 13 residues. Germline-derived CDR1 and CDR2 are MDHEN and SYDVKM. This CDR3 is CASSPPGNTEAFF. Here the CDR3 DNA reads TGTGCCAGCAGTCCGCCTGGCAACACTGAAGCTTTCTTT. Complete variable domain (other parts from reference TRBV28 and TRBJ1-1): DVKVTQSSRYLVKRTGEKVFLECVQDMDHENMFWYRQDPGLGLRLIYFSYDVKMKEKGDIPEGYSVSREKKERFSLILESASTNQTSMYLCASSPPGNTEAFFGQGTRLTVV.

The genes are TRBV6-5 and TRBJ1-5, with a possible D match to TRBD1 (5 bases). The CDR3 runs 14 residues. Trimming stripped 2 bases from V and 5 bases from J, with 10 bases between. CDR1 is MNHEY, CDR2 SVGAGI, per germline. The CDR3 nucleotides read TGTGCCAGCAGTTACGTGGGGGGGGATCAGCCCCAGCATTTT. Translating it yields CASSYVGGDQPQHF.

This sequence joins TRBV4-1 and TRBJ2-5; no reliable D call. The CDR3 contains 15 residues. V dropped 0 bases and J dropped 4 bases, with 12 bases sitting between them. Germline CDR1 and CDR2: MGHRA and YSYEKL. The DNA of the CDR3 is TGCGCCAGCAGCCAAGATGAGGCTAGGTCAGAGACCCAGTACTTC. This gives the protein CASSQDEARSETQYF.

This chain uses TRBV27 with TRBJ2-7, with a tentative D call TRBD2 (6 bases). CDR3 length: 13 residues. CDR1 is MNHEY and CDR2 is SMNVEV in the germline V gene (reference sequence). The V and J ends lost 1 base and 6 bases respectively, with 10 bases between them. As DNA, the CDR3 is TGTGCCAGCAGTTTATTTTACGGGGGCGAGCAGTACTTC. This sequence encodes CASSLFYGGEQYF.

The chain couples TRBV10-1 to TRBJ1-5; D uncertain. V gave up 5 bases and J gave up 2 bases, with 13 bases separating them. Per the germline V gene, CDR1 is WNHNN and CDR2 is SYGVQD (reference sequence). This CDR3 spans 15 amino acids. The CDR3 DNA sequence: TGCGCCAGCAGTACTGGAGGGTCGGGCAATCAGCCCCAGCATTTT. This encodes CASSTGGSGNQPQHF.

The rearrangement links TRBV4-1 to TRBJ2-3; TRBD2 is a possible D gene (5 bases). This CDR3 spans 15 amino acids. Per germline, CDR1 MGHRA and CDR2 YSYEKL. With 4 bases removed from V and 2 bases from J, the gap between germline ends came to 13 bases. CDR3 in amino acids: CASSPKDFPTDTQYF. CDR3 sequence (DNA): TGCGCCAGCAGCCCCAAGGACTTCCCCACAGATACGCAGTATTTT.

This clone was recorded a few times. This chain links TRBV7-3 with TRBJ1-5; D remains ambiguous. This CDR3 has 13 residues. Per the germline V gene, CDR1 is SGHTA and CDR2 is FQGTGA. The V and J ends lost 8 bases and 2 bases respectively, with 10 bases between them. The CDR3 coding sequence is TGTGCCAGCTCCCGCGGGGGCAATCAGCCCCAGCATTTT. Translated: CASSRGGNQPQHF.

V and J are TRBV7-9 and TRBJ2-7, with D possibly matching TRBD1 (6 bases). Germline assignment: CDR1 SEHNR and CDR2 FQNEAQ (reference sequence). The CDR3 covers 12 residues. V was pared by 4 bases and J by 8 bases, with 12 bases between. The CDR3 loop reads CASSYRDIQQYF. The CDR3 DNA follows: TGTGCCAGCAGCTACCGGGACATTCAGCAGTACTTC.

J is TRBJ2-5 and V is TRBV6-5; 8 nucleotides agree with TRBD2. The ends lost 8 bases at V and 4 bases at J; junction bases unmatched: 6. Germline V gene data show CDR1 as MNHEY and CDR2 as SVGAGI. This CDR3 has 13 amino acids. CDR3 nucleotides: TGTGCCAGCTGGGGCGGGAGGAGAGAGACCCAGTACTTC. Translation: CASWGGRRETQYF.

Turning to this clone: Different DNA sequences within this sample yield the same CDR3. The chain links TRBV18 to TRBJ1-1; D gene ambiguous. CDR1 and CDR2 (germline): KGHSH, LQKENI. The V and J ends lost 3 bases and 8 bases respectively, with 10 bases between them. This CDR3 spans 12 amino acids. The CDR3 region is CASSPRTGEAFF. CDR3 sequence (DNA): TGTGCCAGCTCACCGCGGACGGGAGAAGCTTTCTTT.

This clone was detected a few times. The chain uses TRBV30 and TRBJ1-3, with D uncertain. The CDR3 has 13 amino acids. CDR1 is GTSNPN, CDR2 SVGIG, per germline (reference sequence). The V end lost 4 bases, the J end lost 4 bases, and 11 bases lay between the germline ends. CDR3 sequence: CAWNPGSGNTIYF. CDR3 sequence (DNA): TGTGCCTGGAATCCCGGGTCCGGAAACACCATATATTTT.

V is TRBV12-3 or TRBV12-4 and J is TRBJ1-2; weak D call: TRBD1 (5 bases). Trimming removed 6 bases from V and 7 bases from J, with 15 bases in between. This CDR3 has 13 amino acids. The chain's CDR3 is CASSDSTVSGYTF. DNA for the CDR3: TGTGCCAGCAGCGACAGTACTGTTAGTGGCTACACCTTC.

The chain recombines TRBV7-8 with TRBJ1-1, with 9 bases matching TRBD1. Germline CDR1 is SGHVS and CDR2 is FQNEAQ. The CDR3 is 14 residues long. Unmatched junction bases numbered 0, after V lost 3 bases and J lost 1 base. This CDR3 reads CASSLDRGNTEAFF. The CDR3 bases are TGTGCCAGCAGCTTGGACAGGGGGAACACTGAAGCTTTCTTT.

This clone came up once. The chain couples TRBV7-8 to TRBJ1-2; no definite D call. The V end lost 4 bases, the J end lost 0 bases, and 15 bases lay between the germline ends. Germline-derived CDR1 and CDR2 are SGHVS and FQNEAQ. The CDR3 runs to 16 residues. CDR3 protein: CASSSQASKANYGYTF. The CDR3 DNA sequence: TGTGCCAGCAGCTCCCAAGCGTCCAAAGCTAACTATGGCTACACCTTC.

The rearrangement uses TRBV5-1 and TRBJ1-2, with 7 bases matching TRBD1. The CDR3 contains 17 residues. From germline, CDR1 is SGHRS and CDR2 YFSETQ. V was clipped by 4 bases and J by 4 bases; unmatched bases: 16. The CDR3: CASSPGQGVGGGYGYTF. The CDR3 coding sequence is TGCGCCAGCAGCCCAGGGCAGGGGGTAGGCGGAGGCTATGGCTACACCTTC. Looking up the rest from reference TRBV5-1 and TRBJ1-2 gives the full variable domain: KAGVTQTPRYLIKTRGQQVTLSCSPISGHRSVSWYQQTPGQGLQFLFEYFSETQRNKGNFPGRFSGRQFSNSRSEMNVSTLELGDSALYLCASSPGQGVGGGYGYTFGSGTRLTVV.

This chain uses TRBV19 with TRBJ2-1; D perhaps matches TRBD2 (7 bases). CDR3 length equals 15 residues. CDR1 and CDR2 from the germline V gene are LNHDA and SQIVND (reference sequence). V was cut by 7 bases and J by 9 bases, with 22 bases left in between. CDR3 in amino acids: CASTQGGGGSPEQFF. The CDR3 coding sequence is TGTGCCAGTACCCAGGGTGGGGGGGGCTCCCCTGAGCAGTTCTTC.

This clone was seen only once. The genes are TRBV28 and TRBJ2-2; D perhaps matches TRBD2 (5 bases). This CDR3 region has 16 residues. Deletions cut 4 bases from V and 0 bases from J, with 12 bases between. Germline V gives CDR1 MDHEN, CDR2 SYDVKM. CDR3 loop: CASSSDYLTNTGELFF. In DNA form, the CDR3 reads TGTGCCAGCAGTTCCGACTACCTAACGAACACCGGGGAGCTGTTTTTT.

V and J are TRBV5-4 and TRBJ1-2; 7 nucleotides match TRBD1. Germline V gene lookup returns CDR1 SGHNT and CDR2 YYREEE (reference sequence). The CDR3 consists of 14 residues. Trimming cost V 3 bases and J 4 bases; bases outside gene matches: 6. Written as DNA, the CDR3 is TGTGCCAGCAGCTCCGCCGGGACAGTCTATGGCTACACCTTC. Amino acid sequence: CASSSAGTVYGYTF. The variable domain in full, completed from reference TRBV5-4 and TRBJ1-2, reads ETGVTQSPTHLIKTRGQQVTLRCSSQSGHNTVSWYQQALGQGPQFIFQYYREEENGRGNFPPRFSGLQFPNYSSELNVNALELDDSALYLCASSSAGTVYGYTFGSGTRLTVV.

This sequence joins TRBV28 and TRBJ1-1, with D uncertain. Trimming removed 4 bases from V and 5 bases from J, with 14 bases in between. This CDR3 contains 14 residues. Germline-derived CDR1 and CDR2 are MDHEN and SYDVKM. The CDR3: CASSWRGRATEAFF. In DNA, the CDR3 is TGTGCCAGCAGTTGGCGTGGGAGGGCAACTGAAGCTTTCTTT.